These T cell receptor beta chains were read from a single sample in a study of cytomegalovirus exposure and HLA in healthy donors. The data were produced by immunoSEQ multiplex PCR, yet TCRdb's version contains in-frame clones alone and is incomplete. The sample yields 95,000 to 110,000 clones, more than 65% seen once. Sequenced input: PBMCs. Receptors were obtained from a male donor in good health and CMV-seronegative. CDR3s include the opening cysteine and the closing phenylalanine or tryptophan. D genes are given only for firm matches. Clone size is shown for a subset of rows, as once, few, many or a class of expanded clone.

size: NA; V: TRBV5-8; D: NA; J: TRBJ2-7; CDR3: CASSPMIWRSSYEQYF; DNA: TGTGCCAGCAGCCCAATGATTTGGCGGAGCTCCTACGAGCAGTACTTC
size: NA; V: TRBV11-2; D: TRBD2; J: TRBJ2-7; CDR3: CASKQTSGSTTYF; DNA: TGTGCCAGCAAACAGACTAGCGGGTCGACTACGTACTTC
size: NA; V: TRBV6-1; D: TRBD1; J: TRBJ2-7; CDR3: CASSQAGQGPYEQYF; DNA: TGTGCCAGCAGCCAAGCGGGACAGGGACCCTACGAGCAGTACTTC
size: NA; V: TRBV6-6; D: TRBD2; J: TRBJ2-1; CDR3: CASRPAGGSYNEQFF; DNA: TGTGCCAGCAGACCAGCGGGAGGTTCCTACAATGAGCAGTTCTTC
size: NA; V: TRBV5-8; D: TRBD2; J: TRBJ2-3; CDR3: CASSSGTSGRVDTQYF; DNA: TGTGCCAGCAGCTCCGGGACTAGCGGGAGAGTAGATACGCAGTATTTT
size: NA; V: TRBV5-1; D: NA; J: TRBJ2-2; CDR3: CASSLVRPTNTGELFF; DNA: TGCGCCAGCAGCTTGGTCAGGCCTACAAACACCGGGGAGCTGTTTTTT
size: few; V: TRBV28; D: TRBD1; J: TRBJ2-7; CDR3: CASSPGTALSSYEQYF; DNA: TGTGCCAGCAGTCCCGGGACAGCCCTCAGCTCCTACGAGCAGTACTTC
size: once; V: TRBV7-9; D: TRBD1; J: TRBJ1-1; CDR3: CASSRTGNTEAFF; DNA: TGTGCCAGCAGCCGGACAGGGAACACTGAAGCTTTCTTT
size: NA; V: TRBV7-3; D: NA; J: TRBJ2-7; CDR3: CASSGQIYEQYF; DNA: TGTGCCAGCAGTGGACAAATCTACGAGCAGTACTTC
size: NA; V: TRBV5-4; D: NA; J: TRBJ2-1; CDR3: CASSMGATPYNEQFF; DNA: TGTGCCAGCAGCATGGGGGCAACCCCCTACAATGAGCAGTTCTTC
size: NA; V: TRBV10-1; D: NA; J: TRBJ2-7; CDR3: CASSEYVPGRIPYEQYF; DNA: TGCGCCAGCAGTGAATATGTCCCAGGCAGGATCCCCTACGAGCAGTACTTC
size: NA; V: TRBV19; D: NA; J: TRBJ1-1; CDR3: CASSIERKNTEAFF; DNA: TGTGCCAGTAGTATAGAGAGGAAGAACACTGAAGCTTTCTTT
size: NA; V: TRBV5-4; D: NA; J: TRBJ1-2; CDR3: CASSLATGNYGYTF; DNA: TGTGCCAGCAGCTTGGCCACAGGGAACTATGGCTACACCTTC
size: NA; V: TRBV14; D: TRBD2; J: TRBJ2-7; CDR3: CASSQVLASGRREQYF; DNA: TGTGCCAGCAGCCAAGTCTTGGCTAGCGGGAGACGCGAGCAGTACTTC
size: NA; V: TRBV27; D: NA; J: TRBJ2-3; CDR3: CASSLLESTDTQYF; DNA: TGTGCCAGCAGTTTATTGGAGAGCACAGATACGCAGTATTTT
size: NA; V: TRBV5-6; D: NA; J: TRBJ1-1; CDR3: CASSLVARDGHTEAFF; DNA: TGTGCCAGCAGCTTGGTAGCCAGGGATGGTCACACTGAAGCTTTCTTT
size: NA; V: TRBV21-1; D: NA; J: TRBJ2-7; CDR3: CASSKLGGYEQYF; DNA: TGTGCCAGCAGCAAACTTGGCGGCTACGAGCAGTACTTC
size: NA; V: TRBV6-5; D: TRBD2; J: TRBJ2-5; CDR3: CASSYRTSGNQETQYF; DNA: TGTGCCAGCAGTTACCGGACTAGCGGTAACCAAGAGACCCAGTACTTC
size: NA; V: TRBV4-1; D: TRBD2; J: TRBJ2-2; CDR3: CASSHRTSGITGELFF; DNA: TGCGCCAGCAGCCATAGGACTAGCGGGATCACCGGGGAGCTGTTTTTT
size: NA; V: TRBV14; D: TRBD1; J: TRBJ1-2; CDR3: CASSPFDRGTNYGYTF; DNA: TGTGCCAGCAGCCCTTTTGACAGGGGGACCAACTATGGCTACACCTTC
size: NA; V: TRBV27; D: TRBD1; J: TRBJ2-1; CDR3: CASSFVLRGPGQGWFF; DNA: TGTGCCAGCAGTTTTGTTCTGCGAGGTCCCGGACAGGGATGGTTCTTC
size: NA; V: TRBV27; D: NA; J: TRBJ2-7; CDR3: CASSAGTYEQYF; DNA: TGTGCCAGCAGTGCGGGGACCTACGAGCAGTACTTC
size: NA; V: TRBV5-4; D: TRBD2; J: TRBJ2-3; CDR3: CASQATSGGSSTDTQYF; DNA: TGTGCCAGCCAAGCGACTAGCGGGGGTTCTAGCACAGATACGCAGTATTTT
size: NA; V: TRBV19; D: TRBD2; J: TRBJ2-5; CDR3: CASSIRGLAGQETQYF; DNA: TGTGCCAGTAGTATTAGGGGACTAGCGGGACAAGAGACCCAGTACTTC
size: NA; V: TRBV7-2; D: TRBD2; J: TRBJ2-1; CDR3: CASSLGPTSGTPQFF; DNA: TGTGCCAGCAGCTTAGGGCCGACTAGCGGGACCCCACAGTTCTTC
size: NA; V: TRBV18; D: NA; J: TRBJ2-7; CDR3: CASSPRTDYEQYF; DNA: TGTGCCAGCTCACCAAGGACAGACTACGAGCAGTACTTC
size: NA; V: TRBV18; D: NA; J: TRBJ2-4; CDR3: CASSPRPVLAKNIQYF; DNA: TGTGCCAGCTCACCACGTCCTGTTTTGGCCAAAAACATTCAGTACTTC
size: NA; V: TRBV30; D: NA; J: TRBJ1-2; CDR3: CAWSVLPGVGGGYTF; DNA: TGTGCCTGGAGTGTACTCCCAGGGGTTGGGGGAGGCTACACCTTC
size: NA; V: TRBV7-9; D: TRBD2; J: TRBJ2-7; CDR3: CASSSETSGINSYEQYF; DNA: TGTGCCAGCAGCTCCGAGACTAGCGGGATAAACTCCTACGAGCAGTACTTC
size: NA; V: TRBV5-6; D: NA; J: TRBJ2-5; CDR3: CASSPDSEETQYF; DNA: TGTGCCAGCAGCCCCGACAGTGAAGAGACCCAGTACTTC
size: once; V: TRBV27; D: NA; J: TRBJ1-1; CDR3: CASSLTAGVNTEAFF; DNA: TGTGCCAGCAGTTTAACAGCAGGGGTGAACACTGAAGCTTTCTTT
size: few; V: TRBV11-2; D: TRBD1; J: TRBJ2-4; CDR3: CASRTHSGTGRMNIQYF; DNA: TGTGCCAGCAGGACCCATTCCGGGACAGGGAGGATGAACATTCAGTACTTC
size: few; V: TRBV28; D: TRBD2; J: TRBJ2-7; CDR3: CASSRGKREICEQYF; DNA: TGTGCCAGCAGTAGAGGCAAGCGGGAGATCTGCGAGCAGTACTTC
size: NA; V: TRBV27; D: TRBD1; J: TRBJ1-1; CDR3: CASSLRGLGTEAFF; DNA: TGTGCCAGCAGCCTGAGGGGGCTGGGCACTGAAGCTTTCTTT
size: few; V: TRBV7-9; D: NA; J: TRBJ2-6; CDR3: CASWWGADGANVLTF; DNA: TGTGCCAGCTGGTGGGGCGCTGACGGGGCCAACGTCCTGACTTTC
size: few; V: TRBV6-5; D: NA; J: TRBJ2-5; CDR3: CASSYPGVDTQYF; DNA: TGTGCCAGCAGTTACCCGGGGGTTGACACCCAGTACTTC
size: NA; V: TRBV7-3; D: TRBD2; J: TRBJ2-1; CDR3: CASSLTGLAGEYEQFF; DNA: TGTGCCAGCAGCTTAACCGGACTAGCGGGAGAATATGAGCAGTTCTTC
size: once; V: TRBV5-1; D: NA; J: TRBJ1-1; CDR3: CASSVAGANTEAFF; DNA: TGCGCCAGCAGCGTCGCAGGGGCTAACACTGAAGCTTTCTTT
size: NA; V: TRBV28; D: TRBD1; J: TRBJ2-7; CDR3: CAGGWGQGSEQYF; DNA: TGTGCCGGGGGCTGGGGACAGGGATCCGAGCAGTACTTC
size: NA; V: TRBV5-6; D: NA; J: TRBJ1-1; CDR3: CASSPRGNTEAFF; DNA: TGTGCCAGCAGCCCCCGGGGGAACACTGAAGCTTTCTTT
size: few; V: TRBV6-6; D: NA; J: TRBJ2-2; CDR3: CASSYLVTNTGELFF; DNA: TGTGCCAGCAGTTACCTGGTTACTAACACCGGGGAGCTGTTTTTT
size: NA; V: TRBV7-2; D: TRBD1; J: TRBJ1-1; CDR3: CASSLAGTEGTEAFF; DNA: TGTGCCAGCAGCTTAGCGGGGACAGAGGGGACTGAAGCTTTCTTT
size: NA; V: TRBV27; D: NA; J: TRBJ2-6; CDR3: CASSPIIGVPGANVLTF; DNA: TGTGCCAGCAGTCCTATAATAGGGGTGCCTGGGGCCAACGTCCTGACTTTC
size: NA; V: TRBV11-2; D: TRBD1; J: TRBJ2-7; CDR3: CASSFLQGAIIEQYF; DNA: TGTGCCAGCAGCTTTCTCCAGGGGGCAATTATCGAGCAGTACTTC
size: NA; V: TRBV19; D: NA; J: TRBJ1-5; CDR3: CASSMRYRDYSNQPQHF; DNA: TGTGCCAGTAGTATGAGGTACCGAGATTATAGCAATCAGCCCCAGCATTTT
size: few; V: TRBV15; D: NA; J: TRBJ2-7; CDR3: CATSRERAGAPYEQYF; DNA: TGTGCCACCAGCAGAGAGCGGGCAGGAGCCCCCTACGAGCAGTACTTC
size: NA; V: TRBV7-8; D: NA; J: TRBJ1-5; CDR3: CASSSTGGRSNQPQHF; DNA: TGTGCCAGCAGCTCGACGGGGGGACGGAGCAATCAGCCCCAGCATTTT
size: NA; V: TRBV14; D: NA; J: TRBJ2-3; CDR3: CASSQDMRKGTQYF; DNA: TGTGCCAGCAGCCAAGATATGAGAAAGGGGACGCAGTATTTT
size: NA; V: TRBV6-5; D: NA; J: TRBJ2-1; CDR3: CASRTSYVDEQFF; DNA: TGTGCCTCCAGGACTTCCTATGTCGATGAGCAGTTCTTC
size: NA; V: TRBV7-2; D: NA; J: TRBJ1-1; CDR3: CASSFYVRNTEAFF; DNA: TGTGCCAGCAGCTTTTACGTGCGGAACACTGAAGCTTTCTTT
size: NA; V: TRBV29-1; D: NA; J: TRBJ2-7; CDR3: CSVEVSSYEQYF; DNA: TGCAGCGTTGAAGTTTCCTCCTACGAGCAGTACTTC
size: NA; V: TRBV5-6; D: TRBD2; J: TRBJ2-2; CDR3: CASSNRRLASGRLAGELFF; DNA: TGTGCCAGCAGCAACCGACGGCTGGCTAGCGGGAGACTCGCCGGGGAGCTGTTTTTT
size: NA; V: TRBV30; D: NA; J: TRBJ2-7; CDR3: CAWSPRRTGYEQYF; DNA: TGTGCCTGGAGTCCCCGGCGCACGGGGTACGAGCAGTACTTC